The source of this T cell receptor (beta chain) is a study of regulatory T cells in long-lasting Graves disease. The time point denotes: persistent/refractory GD, antithyroid drugs over 5 years with positive TRAb. RNA from PBMCs was the source of the TCR library. Under American Thyroid Association guidelines, Graves' disease was diagnosed. The V end lost 8 bases, the J end lost 5 bases, and 13 bases lay between the germline ends. Germline V gene data show CDR1 as SNHLY and CDR2 as FYNNEI. The CDR3 sequence is 12 residues long. Building of the TCR beta libraries involved iRepertoire HTBI primers and Arm-PCR of CDR3 regions. TCRdb called the multiplex PCR reads again in MiXCR, with one record for every CDR3 protein. The table has roughly 430,000 distinct CDR3 sequences, under 25% seen once; the top ten hold 13% to 15%. This clonotype was detected many times. Its antigen is unidentified. Study-level findings and limits: Compared with new cases, persistent Graves' patients showed reduced TCR diversity.

The sample consisted of peripheral blood mononuclear cells (PBMCs), taken when the disease was refractory, from a patient treated with antithyroid drugs. The gene calls are TRBV2 and TRBJ2-7; a possible D gene is TRBD2 (5 bases). The receptor's source is a female donor with Graves disease. The CDR3 sequence: CASLGLSNEQYF. CDR3 bases: TGTGCCAGCCTTGGACTTTCCAACGAGCAGTACTTC.